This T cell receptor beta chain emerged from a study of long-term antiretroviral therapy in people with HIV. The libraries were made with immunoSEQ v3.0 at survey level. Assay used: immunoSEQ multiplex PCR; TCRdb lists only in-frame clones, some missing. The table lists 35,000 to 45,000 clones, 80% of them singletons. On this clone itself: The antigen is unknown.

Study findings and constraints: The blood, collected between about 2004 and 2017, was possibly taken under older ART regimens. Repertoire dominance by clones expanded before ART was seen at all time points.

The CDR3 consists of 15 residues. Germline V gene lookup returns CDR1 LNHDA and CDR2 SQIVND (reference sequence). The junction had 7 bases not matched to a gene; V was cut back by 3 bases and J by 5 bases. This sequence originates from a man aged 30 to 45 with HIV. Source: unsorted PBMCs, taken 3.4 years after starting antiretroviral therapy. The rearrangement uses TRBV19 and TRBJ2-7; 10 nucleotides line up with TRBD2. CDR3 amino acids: CASSMSPSGSHEQYF. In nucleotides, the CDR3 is TGTGCCAGTAGTATGAGTCCTAGCGGGAGCCACGAGCAGTACTTC.